What follows are 31 T cell receptor beta chains derived from one specimen sequenced in a study of human T cells and chemical hapten exposure. As to time point: pre-sensitization, week 0. Stated treatment: therapeutic diphenylcyclopropenone sensitization with weekly scalp DPC. One entry per CDR3 protein results from TCRdb running MiXCR on the RACE reads. The repertoire holds 270,000 or so distinct CDR3 sequences, 7.5% to 8% seen once, with 1.2% in the top ten. The sequencing used whole blood, collected in connection with sensitization to the hapten diphenylcyclopropenone (DPC). The receptors derive from a man in his late teens or twenties with alopecia areata. Some clones in this sample may be carry-over from other donors' samples.

This clonotype was seen only a few times. The V call is TRBV20-1, the J call TRBJ1-2; a possible D gene is TRBD1 (6 bases). The CDR3 runs to 15 residues. CDR1 is DFQATT and CDR2 is SNEGSKA in the germline V gene (reference sequence). Trimming shortened V by 0 bases and J by 5 bases, and 16 bases separated the two germline ends. The CDR3 DNA follows: TGCAGTGCTAGAGATTCCGGGACACAAAATTATGGCTACACCTTC. This gives the protein CSARDSGTQNYGYTF.

The V call is TRBV20-1, the J call TRBJ1-4, with D perhaps matching TRBD1 (5 bases). The CDR3 consists of 12 residues. Germline CDR1 and CDR2: DFQATT and SNEGSKA (reference sequence). V was shortened by 2 bases and J by 4 bases, with 5 bases between the two germline ends. For the CDR3, the DNA is TGCAGTGCTAGAAGGGGTAATGAAAAACTGTTTTTT. This sequence encodes CSARRGNEKLFF.

This chain joins TRBV10-3 and TRBJ2-1; D may be TRBD1 or TRBD2 (5 bases each). Germline loops: CDR1 ENHRY, CDR2 SYGVKD. The V end lost 11 bases, the J end lost 10 bases, and 21 bases lay between the germline ends. CDR3 length equals 13 residues. The CDR3 loop is CAHSGTSYGEQFF. CDR3 coding DNA: TGTGCCCACTCCGGGACCTCCTACGGGGAGCAGTTCTTC.

The chain recombines TRBV27 with TRBJ1-1; D gene unclear. The CDR3 totals 13 residues. V gave up 0 bases and J gave up 6 bases, with 8 bases separating them. Germline lookup yields CDR1 MNHEY and CDR2 SMNVEV (reference sequence). CDR3 amino acids: CASSLSRAAEAFF. The CDR3 coding sequence is TGTGCCAGCAGTTTATCGAGGGCGGCTGAAGCTTTCTTT.

This clonotype occurred a few times. The chain joins TRBV4-3 to TRBJ1-5; perhaps TRBD1 as D (5 bases). CDR3 length: 15 residues. The germline V gene encodes CDR1 LGHNA and CDR2 YSLEER. The ends were cut back, 3 bases at V and 9 bases at J, with 18 bases in the middle. The CDR3 nucleotides read TGCGCCAGCAGCCAGGGCCTCGGGGCCCCTTGGCCCCAGCATTTT. It encodes CASSQGLGAPWPQHF.

This clonotype was found many times. The V call is TRBV10-2, the J call TRBJ1-5; D is possibly TRBD1 (5 bases). Trimming stripped 5 bases from V and 6 bases from J, with 14 bases between. The CDR3 loop spans 14 amino acids. Germline CDR1 reads WSHSY; CDR2 reads SAAADI. CDR3 sequence: CASSSSGARQPQHF. CDR3 coding DNA: TGCGCCAGCAGTTCCTCCGGGGCCCGTCAGCCCCAGCATTTT.

This rearrangement joins TRBV4-3 to TRBJ2-5; tentative D call: TRBD2 (7 bases). The germline V gene has CDR1 LGHNA and CDR2 YSLEER. V gave up 5 bases and J gave up 5 bases, with 15 bases separating them. The CDR3 has 14 residues. In DNA, the CDR3 is TGCGCCAGCAGCTTTGGGGGGGCCGGGGAGACCCAGTACTTC. This gives the protein CASSFGGAGETQYF.

A few counts support this clonotype. The chain links TRBV12-3 or TRBV12-4 to TRBJ2-5; TRBD2 agrees at 8 bases. V gave up 5 bases and J gave up 6 bases; unmatched junction bases: 2. CDR3 size: 12 residues. The CDR3 protein is CASSSGGQTQYF. The CDR3 bases are TGTGCCAGCAGTAGCGGGGGACAGACCCAGTACTTC.

J is TRBJ2-1 and V is TRBV27; 8 bases agree with TRBD1. The germline V gene encodes CDR1 MNHEY and CDR2 SMNVEV (reference sequence). This CDR3 has 14 residues. The junction had 5 bases not matched to a gene; V was cut back by 6 bases and J by 4 bases. CDR3 in DNA: TGTGCCAGCAGCTTGGACAGGGAGTACAATGAGCAGTTCTTC. Its translation is CASSLDREYNEQFF.

This clonotype appeared a few times. The rearrangement links TRBV10-2 to TRBJ1-1; 8 bases agree with TRBD1. The CDR3 spans 16 residues. J gave up 4 bases and V 5 bases, and 12 bases lay outside the gene matches. CDR1 WSHSY and CDR2 SAAADI come from the germline V gene. The chain's CDR3 is CASSSTRTGQLTEAFF. DNA for the CDR3: TGCGCCAGCAGTTCTACCCGGACAGGGCAACTCACTGAAGCTTTCTTT.

This clonotype was counted between two and nine times. The J gene is TRBJ1-1, the V gene TRBV6-6; D possibly corresponds to TRBD1 (5 bases). CDR1 MNHNY and CDR2 SVGAGI come from the germline V gene (reference sequence). V was cut by 4 bases and J by 4 bases, with 10 bases left in between. CDR3 length: 13 residues. The CDR3 DNA follows: TGTGCCAGCAGTTTCAGGGCAAGCACTGAAGCTTTCTTT. Translating gives CASSFRASTEAFF.

The chain couples TRBV12-3 or TRBV12-4 to TRBJ2-7, with 8 bases that match TRBD1. The CDR3 has 16 amino acids. The V and J ends lost 3 bases and 2 bases, in that order; junction bases with no gene match: 9. The CDR3 loop reads CASSFYRDRPPYEQYF. Here the CDR3 DNA reads TGTGCCAGCAGTTTCTACCGGGACAGGCCCCCCTACGAGCAGTACTTC.

This chain links TRBV7-2 with TRBJ2-7; D is uncertain. The V end was cut by 2 bases, the J end by 2 bases, with 10 bases between. The CDR3 spans 14 residues. CDR1 is SGHTA and CDR2 is FQGNSA in the germline V gene. CDR3 nucleotide sequence: TGTGCCAGCAGCTTATCATCTCCAGCCTACGAGCAGTACGTC. This gives the protein CASSLSSPAYEQYV.

The genes are TRBV7-9 and TRBJ2-4; D remains ambiguous. The V end was cut by 7 bases, the J end by 3 bases, with 19 bases between. In germline, CDR1 is SEHNR, CDR2 FQNEAQ (reference sequence). The CDR3 sequence is 16 residues long. The CDR3 is CASTKHSALGKNIQYF. CDR3 DNA sequence: TGTGCCAGCACCAAACACTCCGCGCTCGGCAAAAACATTCAGTACTTC. The full variable domain, with the rest looked up from reference TRBV7-9 and TRBJ2-4, is DTGVSQNPRHKITKRGQNVTFRCDPISEHNRLYWYRQTLGQGPEFLTYFQNEAQLEKSRLLSDRFSAERPKGSFSTLEIQRTEQGDSAMYLCASTKHSALGKNIQYFGAGTRLSVL.

The rearrangement joins TRBV20-1 to TRBJ2-2, with TRBD1 matching 7 bases. The J segment lost 7 bases and the V segment lost 5 bases, leaving 7 bases of the junction unmatched. CDR3 length: 13 amino acids. Germline loops: CDR1 DFQATT, CDR2 SNEGSKA (reference sequence). CDR3 amino acids: CSAGTAIFGELFF. The CDR3 DNA follows: TGCAGTGCTGGGACAGCAATTTTCGGGGAGCTGTTTTTT.

The chain combines TRBV5-5 with TRBJ2-7; D assignment may be TRBD1 or TRBD2 (5 bases each). The CDR3 totals 15 residues. V was pared by 3 bases and J by 0 bases, with 13 bases between. Germline V gene sequence: CDR1 SGHKS, CDR2 YYEKEE (reference sequence). CDR3 sequence reads: CASSSGTLPSYEQYF. The DNA of the CDR3 is TGTGCCAGCAGCTCCGGGACCCTCCCCTCCTACGAGCAGTACTTC.

This clonotype was counted between two and nine times. This sequence joins TRBV12-3 or TRBV12-4 and TRBJ2-3, with 8 positions matching TRBD2. V lost 8 bases and J lost 4; bases outside the gene matches: 5. CDR3 length: 13 amino acids. DNA of the CDR3: TGTGCCAGCGGACTACTAGCGGCAGATACGCAGTATTTT. Its protein product is CASGLLAADTQYF.

This clonotype was recorded many times. V is TRBV6-4 and J is TRBJ2-7; no clear D gene. CDR3 length: 12 residues. Trimming left V 7 bases short and J 3 bases short, with 10 bases between. Per germline, CDR1 MRHNA and CDR2 SNTAGT. CDR3 nucleotide sequence: TGTGCCAGCAAGGGCAGAGACTACGAGCAGTACGTC. It specifies CASKGRDYEQYV.

This clonotype was seen more than once but under ten times. The genes are TRBV4-3 and TRBJ1-2; 9 bases agree with TRBD1. The CDR3 runs 16 residues. The ends lost 4 bases at V and 5 bases at J; junction bases unmatched: 11. Germline CDR1 LGHNA, CDR2 YSLEER. The CDR3 DNA follows: TGCGCCAGCAGCCGGGGACAGGGAATGGGAGGGTATGGCTACACCTTC. The encoded protein is CASSRGQGMGGYGYTF.

The chain recombines TRBV5-4 with TRBJ1-2; maybe TRBD1 (6 bases). V was clipped by 4 bases and J by 5 bases, with 15 bases between them. Germline CDR1 and CDR2: SGHNT and YYREEE (reference sequence). The CDR3 length is 14 residues. This CDR3 reads CASSETGISYGYTF. The CDR3 DNA sequence: TGTGCCAGCAGCGAAACAGGGATTTCATATGGCTACACCTTC.

This clonotype was seen at least ten times. This rearrangement joins TRBV3-1 to TRBJ2-1; D gene ambiguous. The CDR3 is made up of 18 amino acids. Germline CDR1 is LGHDT and CDR2 is YNNKEL (reference sequence). V lost 4 bases and J lost 8, with 27 bases in between. CDR3 in DNA: TGTGCCAGCAGCCCCCCAAGATATCAGGCTAACTCATTACATGAGCAGTTCTTC. Translating it yields CASSPPRYQANSLHEQFF.

CDR3 residues: CASRAAPPAIYEQYF. Written as DNA, the CDR3 is TGTGCCAGCAGAGCAGCGCCACCCGCTATATACGAGCAGTACTTC. This chain connects TRBV27 to TRBJ2-7, with unresolved D. This CDR3 comprises 15 residues. The germline V gene has CDR1 MNHEY and CDR2 SMNVEV (reference sequence). V lost 6 bases and J 4 bases, leaving 19 bases between the germline ends.

This chain links TRBV6-2 or TRBV6-3 with TRBJ2-4; 13 nucleotides line up with TRBD2. Germline values: CDR1 MNHEY, CDR2 SVGEGT. The CDR3 sequence is 19 residues long. J was trimmed by 0 bases and V by 5 bases; bases with no gene match: 10. In DNA form, the CDR3 reads TGTGCCAGCAGTCCACCCGGGACTAGCGGGGCTCTAGCCAAAAACATTCAGTACTTC. Encoded protein: CASSPPGTSGALAKNIQYF.

This clonotype was seen ten or more times. The chain combines TRBV4-1 with TRBJ2-1, with no clear D. Germline V gene lookup returns CDR1 MGHRA and CDR2 YSYEKL. V lost 1 base, J lost 1 base, and 11 bases lay in between. This CDR3 spans 16 amino acids. CDR3 loop: CASSQVNLVSYNEQFF. CDR3 nucleotide sequence: TGCGCCAGCAGCCAAGTGAATCTAGTATCCTACAATGAGCAGTTCTTC.

This clonotype was seen a handful of times. The rearrangement uses TRBV4-3 and TRBJ2-1; 7 bases fit TRBD2. The CDR3 sequence is 16 residues long. V shed 0 bases and J 6 bases; nucleotides not matched to a gene: 8. Per germline, CDR1 LGHNA and CDR2 YSLEER. This CDR3 is CASSQDQSGAPNEQFF. The CDR3 DNA sequence: TGCGCCAGCAGCCAAGACCAGAGCGGGGCCCCCAATGAGCAGTTCTTC.

The chain combines TRBV29-1 with TRBJ2-2; the match to TRBD1 covers 9 bases. Looked up from germline, CDR1 is SQVTM and CDR2 is ANQGSEA. The CDR3 spans 15 residues. After removal of 6 bases from V and 0 bases from J, the junction contained 5 bases not matched to a gene. The CDR3 is CSVARTGANTGELFF. The CDR3 bases are TGCAGCGTGGCCCGGACAGGGGCGAACACCGGGGAGCTGTTTTTT.

This clonotype was detected only a few times. The chain combines TRBV6-5 with TRBJ1-1; tentative D call: TRBD1 (6 bases). With 0 bases removed from V and 5 bases from J, the gap between germline ends came to 13 bases. There are 15 residues in the CDR3. Germline CDR1 and CDR2: MNHEY and SVGAGI. The CDR3: CASSYSKGVTTEAFF. Written as DNA, the CDR3 is TGTGCCAGCAGTTACTCGAAGGGGGTGACTACTGAAGCTTTCTTT.

CDR3 in DNA: TGTGCCAGCAGCGCGGATTCGGGGCGAAGCACAGATACGCAGTATTTT. Protein: CASSADSGRSTDTQYF. The chain uses TRBV9 and TRBJ2-3, with D perhaps given as TRBD1 or TRBD2 (5 bases each). The CDR3 totals 16 residues. Germline CDR1 reads SGDLS; CDR2 reads YYNGEE. V was shortened by 3 bases and J by 0 bases, with 14 bases between the two germline ends. Combining the CDR3 with reference TRBV9 and TRBJ2-3 gives the whole variable domain DSGVTQTPKHLITATGQRVTLRCSPRSGDLSVYWYQQSLDQGLQFLIQYYNGEERAKGNILERFSAQQFPDLHSELNLSSLELGDSALYFCASSADSGRSTDTQYFGPGTRLTVL.

The V call is TRBV20-1, the J call TRBJ1-4, with TRBD1 identical over 7 bases. The CDR3 sequence is 15 residues long. Germline-derived CDR1 and CDR2 are DFQATT and SNEGSKA (reference sequence). With 3 bases clipped from V and 0 bases from J, the junction kept 4 bases outside the gene matches. The CDR3 region is CSASQGGATNEKLFF. The CDR3 DNA reads as TGCAGTGCTAGCCAGGGGGGCGCAACTAATGAAAAACTGTTTTTT.

This clonotype was observed a handful of times. CDR3 protein: CASSKPRTGMVETQYF. The CDR3 DNA reads as TGTGCCAGCAGCAAACCCAGAACCGGAATGGTGGAGACCCAGTACTTC. The chain carries TRBV5-5 and TRBJ2-5, with D uncertain. Trimming cost V 4 bases and J 5 bases, with 21 bases left between them. There are 16 residues in the CDR3. Germline V gene lookup returns CDR1 SGHKS and CDR2 YYEKEE (reference sequence).

This clonotype was seen ten or more times. The V call is TRBV2, the J call TRBJ2-7; D is uncertain. This CDR3 region has 14 residues. Deletions cut 2 bases from V and 2 bases from J, with 10 bases between. Germline V CDR1 and CDR2: SNHLY, FYNNEI. CDR3 residues: CASSERTVTYEQYF. CDR3 nucleotide sequence: TGTGCCAGCAGTGAAAGGACGGTAACCTACGAGCAGTACTTC.